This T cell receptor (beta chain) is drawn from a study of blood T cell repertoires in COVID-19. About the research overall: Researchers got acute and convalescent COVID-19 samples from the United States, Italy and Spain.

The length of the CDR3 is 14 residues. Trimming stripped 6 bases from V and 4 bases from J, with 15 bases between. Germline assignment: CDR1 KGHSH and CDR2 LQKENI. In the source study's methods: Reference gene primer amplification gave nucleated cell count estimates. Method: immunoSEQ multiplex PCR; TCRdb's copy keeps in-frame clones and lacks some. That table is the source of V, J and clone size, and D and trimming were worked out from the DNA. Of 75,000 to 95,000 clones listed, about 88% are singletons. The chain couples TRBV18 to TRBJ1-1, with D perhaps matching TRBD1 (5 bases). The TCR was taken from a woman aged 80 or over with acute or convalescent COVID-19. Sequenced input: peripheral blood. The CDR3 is CASSFGGEVTEAFF. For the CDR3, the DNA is TGTGCCAGCTCGTTTGGGGGGGAGGTCACTGAAGCTTTCTTT. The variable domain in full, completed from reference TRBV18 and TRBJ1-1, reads NAGVMQNPRHLVRRRGQEARLRCSPMKGHSHVYWYRQLPEEGLKFMVYLQKENIIDESGMPKERFSAEFPKEGPSILRIQQVVRGDSAAYFCASSFGGEVTEAFFGQGTRLTVV.